The T cell receptor beta chain described here comes from a study of Ad26.COV2.S vaccination and SARS-CoV-2 variants. Study-level points and caveats: From the TCR breadth and depth analyses, total T cell responses may have been underestimated. Vaccinees displayed broader spike-specific TCR repertoires than placebo recipients. In vaccinated individuals, spike-specific CD8+ and CD4+ T cell responses reportedly displayed substantial breadth. It was found that vaccine and placebo recipients had similar non-spike TCR breadth.

Trimming left V 8 bases short and J 5 bases short, with 16 bases between. CDR1 and CDR2 from the germline V gene are SNHLY and FYNNEI. CDR3 length: 15 amino acids. Repertoires were generated with immunoSEQ multiplex PCR, while TCRdb's copy carries only in-frame clones and drops some. The sample has some 190,000 clones, around nine tenths seen once. Concerning this clone: Its matching antigen is unknown.

The V and J genes are TRBV2 and TRBJ1-6; D is uncertain. The TCR comes from a human donor who had recovered from COVID-19. The sample in question was peripheral blood, obtained after recovery from COVID-19. Here the CDR3 reads CASPTSQNNNSPLHF. DNA for the CDR3: TGTGCCAGCCCCACGTCACAGAATAATAATTCACCCCTCCACTTT.